This entry lists 16 T cell receptor beta chains sequenced from one sample in a study of lymphopenia after photon versus proton radiotherapy. The table came from immunoSEQ multiplex PCR; TCRdb's copy has only in-frame clones and leaves some out. Here the sample spans about 70,000 clones, around 86% being singletons. Sample: peripheral blood, taken from a patient treated with proton-based radiotherapy. The receptors originated from a man older than 75 with esophageal cancer.

Turning to this clone: Other DNA sequences in this sample translate to the same CDR3. The CDR3 DNA reads TGCGCCAGCAGTCTGGACGGAGGCGAGCAGTACTTC. Protein product: CASSLDGGEQYF. This chain uses TRBV5-1 with TRBJ2-7; D may be TRBD2 (5 bases). With 5 bases removed from V and 6 bases from J, the gap between germline ends came to 12 bases. CDR1 is SGHRS and CDR2 is YFSETQ in the germline V gene. This CDR3 region has 12 residues.

The chain is built from TRBV14 and TRBJ2-3; D gene unclear. Germline V gene data show CDR1 as SGHDN and CDR2 as FVKESK. Trimming removed 2 bases at V and 6 bases at J, with 15 bases between. The CDR3 contains 15 residues. CDR3 sequence reads: CASSQWNTDMDTQYF. CDR3 in DNA: TGTGCCAGCAGCCAATGGAACACAGACATGGATACGCAGTATTTT.

The chain has TRBV5-1 and TRBJ2-7, with D perhaps TRBD1 (6 bases). The CDR3 is 15 residues long. Germline CDR1 reads SGHRS; CDR2 reads YFSETQ. Trimming took 4 bases from V and 3 from J, leaving 17 bases between them. The CDR3 protein is CASSMQDSLNYEQYF. The CDR3, as DNA: TGCGCCAGCAGCATGCAGGACAGCTTGAACTACGAGCAGTACTTC.

The rearrangement uses TRBV27 and TRBJ1-1, with D possibly TRBD1 on 5 matching bases. Trimming left V 6 bases short and J 3 bases short, with 17 bases between. The CDR3 is made up of 15 amino acids. The germline gives CDR1 MNHEY, CDR2 SMNVEV (reference sequence). CDR3 sequence (DNA): TGTGCCAGCAGCCTCCGGGACCCCGGGGACACTGAAGCTTTCTTT. Translation gives CASSLRDPGDTEAFF.

DNA for the CDR3: TGTGCCAGCAGCTTAGGACATGCAGGAGGCTACACCTTC. Translation gives CASSLGHAGGYTF. The chain couples TRBV7-2 to TRBJ1-2; D is ambiguous. CDR3 length equals 13 residues. From germline, CDR1 is SGHTA and CDR2 FQGNSA. V was shortened by 1 base and J by 8 bases, with 11 bases between the two germline ends.

The gene calls are TRBV18 and TRBJ2-3; 8 nucleotides line up with TRBD1. The germline CDR1 and CDR2 sequences are KGHSH and LQKENI. V shed 5 bases, J shed 2 bases, and the junction held 6 bases outside the gene matches. The CDR3 is made up of 15 amino acids. The CDR3 DNA sequence: TGTGCCAGCTCAGAGCTACAGGGGGACACAGATACGCAGTATTTT. Protein sequence: CASSELQGDTDTQYF.

The chain recombines TRBV6-6 with TRBJ1-5; no clear D. Germline V gene sequence: CDR1 MNHNY, CDR2 SVGAGI (reference sequence). Deletions cut 6 bases from V and 9 bases from J, with 12 bases between. The CDR3 loop spans 12 amino acids. The CDR3 nucleotides read TGTGCCAGCAGCCGCCTGGGTAGGCCCCAGCATTTT. It is translated as CASSRLGRPQHF.

The table lists this clone with a few counts. V is TRBV11-3 and J is TRBJ2-1, with D possibly being TRBD1 (6 bases). This CDR3 comprises 14 residues. CDR1 and CDR2 from the germline V gene are SGHNT and YENEEA. With 3 bases removed from V and 6 bases from J, the gap between germline ends came to 12 bases. CDR3 DNA sequence: TGTGCCAGCAGCTTGGCAGGGGCGGGCAATGAGCAGTTCTTC. This sequence encodes CASSLAGAGNEQFF. The complete variable domain, with remaining parts taken from reference TRBV11-3 and TRBJ2-1, reads EAGVVQSPRYKIIEKKQPVAFWCNPISGHNTLYWYLQNLGQGPELLIRYENEEAVDDSQLPKDRFSAERLKGVDSTLKIQPAELGDSAVYLCASSLAGAGNEQFFGPGTRLTVL.

The gene calls are TRBV5-1 and TRBJ2-5; 9 bases agree with TRBD2. Germline CDR1 reads SGHRS; CDR2 reads YFSETQ. The V and J ends lost 3 bases and 1 base, in that order; junction bases with no gene match: 7. The CDR3 totals 16 residues. For the CDR3, the DNA is TGCGCCAGCAGCTCAGGACTAGCGCTCACCCAAGAGACCCAGTACTTC. It codes for CASSSGLALTQETQYF. Combining the CDR3 with reference TRBV5-1 and TRBJ2-5 gives the whole variable domain KAGVTQTPRYLIKTRGQQVTLSCSPISGHRSVSWYQQTPGQGLQFLFEYFSETQRNKGNFPGRFSGRQFSNSRSEMNVSTLELGDSALYLCASSSGLALTQETQYFGPGTRLLVL.

The genes are TRBV9 and TRBJ2-1; 7 positions agree with TRBD2. This CDR3 region has 13 residues. Trimming at V came to 4 bases and at J to 8 bases, leaving 6 bases not matched to a gene. Germline CDR1 SGDLS, CDR2 YYNGEE. The CDR3: CASSPRGWDEQFF. CDR3 coding DNA: TGTGCCAGCAGCCCGCGGGGGTGGGATGAGCAGTTCTTC.

The J gene is TRBJ1-2, the V gene TRBV6-5; TRBD1 matches at 8 bases. Losses at the gene ends were 4 bases for V and 6 bases for J; bases not matched to a gene: 7. The CDR3 loop spans 14 amino acids. Germline V lookup: CDR1 MNHEY, CDR2 SVGAGI. CDR3 sequence: CASSFDRGYDGYTF. In DNA form, the CDR3 reads TGTGCCAGCAGTTTCGACAGGGGATATGATGGCTACACCTTC.

J is TRBJ2-1 and V is TRBV5-1, with 9 positions matching TRBD2. Germline CDR1 SGHRS, CDR2 YFSETQ. The CDR3 extends over 15 amino acids. The junction had 5 bases not matched to a gene; V was cut back by 4 bases and J by 3 bases. The CDR3 DNA sequence: TGCGCCAGCAGCCCCGCTAGCGGGAACTACAATGAGCAGTTCTTC. Protein sequence: CASSPASGNYNEQFF.

This clone was seen once. V gene TRBV30 combines with J gene TRBJ1-3, with D unclear. The germline CDR1 and CDR2 sequences are GTSNPN and SVGIG (reference sequence). This CDR3 has 12 residues. V lost 0 bases and J lost 6, with 6 bases in between. The CDR3, as DNA: TGTGCCTGGAGTGTACTGGAAAACACCATATATTTT. Translation gives CAWSVLENTIYF.

This chain links TRBV11-2 with TRBJ1-5; 12 bases are shared with TRBD1. In germline, CDR1 is SGHAT, CDR2 FQNNGV. The CDR3 has 16 amino acids. The trim removed 5 bases at V and 4 bases at J, leaving 6 bases unmatched. This CDR3 reads CASSPGQGALNQPQHF. CDR3 coding DNA: TGTGCCAGCAGCCCGGGACAGGGGGCTTTGAATCAGCCCCAGCATTTT.

V gene TRBV30 combines with J gene TRBJ1-2, with 10 bases identical to TRBD1. Germline V gives CDR1 GTSNPN, CDR2 SVGIG (reference sequence). The CDR3 length is 15 residues. V was clipped by 0 bases and J by 6 bases; unmatched bases: 7. CDR3 sequence (DNA): TGTGCCTGGAGTGTACGTAGGACAGGGGGTCATGGCTACACCTTC. It codes for CAWSVRRTGGHGYTF.

The chain links TRBV5-1 to TRBJ2-5; no reliable D call. Between the trimmed V and J ends, which lost 4 bases and 5 bases, there was a span of 15 bases. The germline V gene has CDR1 SGHRS and CDR2 YFSETQ. CDR3 length: 14 amino acids. The CDR3 reads CASSRWGMGETQYF. The DNA for the CDR3 is TGCGCCAGCAGCCGATGGGGTATGGGGGAGACCCAGTACTTC.